A single sample is the source of the 23 T cell receptor beta chains below, sequenced in a study of cytomegalovirus exposure and HLA in healthy donors. PCR employed 60 Vbeta and 13 Jbeta primers. Measured with immunoSEQ multiplex PCR; TCRdb has only the in-frame clones, and not every one. The sample lists over 150,000 clones, around 64% occurring once. Material: PBMCs. Receptors were obtained from a woman in her 30s in good health and CMV-seronegative.

This clone was found a few times. The gene calls are TRBV6-4 and TRBJ2-3; 11 bases are shared with TRBD2. CDR1 and CDR2 (germline): MRHNA, SNTAGT. The CDR3 covers 16 residues. V dropped 5 bases and J dropped 0; count of bases not matched to a gene: 4. The CDR3 coding sequence is TGTGCCAGCAGTCGCGTAGCGGGAGGGAGCACAGATACGCAGTATTTT. This translates into CASSRVAGGSTDTQYF.

This clone was picked up a small number of times. The CDR3 is CASSQVGGLGTYNEQFF. The CDR3 region has the DNA TGTGCCAGCAGCCAAGTAGGGGGCCTCGGGACCTACAATGAGCAGTTCTTC. The chain recombines TRBV4-2 with TRBJ2-1; 7 bases map to TRBD1. The germline V gene encodes CDR1 LGHNA and CDR2 YNFKEQ. This CDR3 is 17 amino acids long. J was trimmed by 2 bases and V by 1 base; bases with no gene match: 8.

This clone was observed a handful of times. The rearrangement links TRBV25-1 to TRBJ2-7, with D possibly being TRBD1 (6 bases). Per the germline V gene, CDR1 is MGHDK and CDR2 is SYGVNS. V lost 1 base, J lost 4 bases, and 11 bases lay in between. This CDR3 has 14 residues. The CDR3 loop is CASSEWGTPYEQYF. The DNA of the CDR3 is TGTGCCAGCAGTGAATGGGGGACACCATACGAGCAGTACTTC.

In regard to this clone: The same CDR3 also results from other DNA sequences found in this sample. This chain joins TRBV10-3 and TRBJ1-2; unclear D gene. V gave up 0 bases and J gave up 2 bases, with 10 bases separating them. The germline V gene has CDR1 ENHRY and CDR2 SYGVKD. The CDR3 runs to 15 residues. CDR3 sequence reads: CAISESVTANYGYTF. The CDR3 region has the DNA TGTGCCATCAGTGAGTCCGTCACAGCAAACTATGGCTACACCTTC.

The J gene is TRBJ1-5, the V gene TRBV19; 8 nucleotides agree with TRBD1. V shed 5 bases, J shed 6 bases, and the junction held 12 bases outside the gene matches. Germline V lookup: CDR1 LNHDA, CDR2 SQIVND (reference sequence). The CDR3 sequence is 16 residues long. This chain's CDR3 is CASSLGADRVGQPQHF. In nucleotides, the CDR3 is TGTGCCAGTAGTTTAGGAGCGGACAGGGTCGGTCAGCCCCAGCATTTT.

This rearrangement joins TRBV4-3 to TRBJ2-7; 11 bases fit TRBD1. The ends lost 0 bases at V and 9 bases at J; junction bases unmatched: 7. In germline, CDR1 is LGHNA, CDR2 YSLEER. This CDR3 is 15 amino acids long. The CDR3 spells CASSQEVGTGGRQYF. The DNA for the CDR3 is TGCGCCAGCAGCCAAGAGGTAGGGACAGGGGGAAGGCAGTACTTC.

The chain employs TRBV2 and TRBJ1-3; D remains unclear. V lost 6 bases and J 2 bases, leaving 17 bases between the germline ends. The CDR3 covers 16 residues. Germline V gene lookup returns CDR1 SNHLY and CDR2 FYNNEI. CDR3 region: CASSTKHRLTGNTIYF. The CDR3 DNA is TGTGCCAGCAGCACAAAACACCGCCTTACTGGAAACACCATATATTTT. The full variable domain, completed using reference TRBV2 and TRBJ1-3, is EPEVTQTPSHQVTQMGQEVILRCVPISNHLYFYWYRQILGQKVEFLVSFYNNEISEKSEIFDDQFSVERPDGSNFTLKIRSTKLEDSAMYFCASSTKHRLTGNTIYFGEGSWLTVV.

The gene calls are TRBV6-5 and TRBJ1-2; 8 bases match TRBD1. The germline gives CDR1 MNHEY, CDR2 SVGAGI. V lost 4 bases to trimming and J lost 5 bases; unmatched junction nucleotides: 9. The CDR3 runs 15 residues. The CDR3 sequence is CASSSPPGGQYGYTF. DNA for the CDR3: TGTGCCAGCAGTTCCCCGCCAGGGGGCCAATATGGCTACACCTTC.

This rearrangement joins TRBV6-5 to TRBJ1-5; D is ambiguous. Trimming took 6 bases from V and 3 from J, leaving 9 bases between them. The CDR3 covers 13 residues. CDR1 is MNHEY, CDR2 SVGAGI, per germline. CDR3 coding DNA: TGTGCCAGCAGGGTACAGTTCAATCAGCCCCAGCATTTT. Its translation is CASRVQFNQPQHF.

The V and J genes are TRBV29-1 and TRBJ2-1, with 9 bases lining up with TRBD2. CDR1 is SQVTM and CDR2 is ANQGSEA in the germline V gene. The CDR3 length is 18 residues. Trimming cost V 4 bases and J 3 bases; bases outside gene matches: 16. The CDR3 bases are TGCAGCGTTGGGGTGTTAGCGGGGGATTCCGACTACTACAATGAGCAGTTCTTC. This sequence encodes CSVGVLAGDSDYYNEQFF.

This chain uses TRBV28 with TRBJ2-1, with D possibly being TRBD2 (5 bases). Trimming left V 2 bases short and J 6 bases short, with 5 bases between. The CDR3 totals 12 residues. Germline-derived CDR1 and CDR2 are MDHEN and SYDVKM. CDR3 coding DNA: TGTGCCAGCAGTTTAGAGGGCAATGAGCAGTTCTTC. This encodes CASSLEGNEQFF.

The chain is built from TRBV7-9 and TRBJ2-2; no reliable D call. V was clipped by 5 bases and J by 8 bases, with 6 bases between them. This CDR3 contains 11 residues. Germline V CDR1 and CDR2: SEHNR, FQNEAQ (reference sequence). As DNA, the CDR3 is TGTGCCAGCAGCCCACTTGGGGAGCTGTTTTTT. Translation: CASSPLGELFF.

This chain connects TRBV7-8 to TRBJ2-5, with unresolved D. Germline V gene data show CDR1 as SGHVS and CDR2 as FQNEAQ. There are 14 residues in the CDR3. V was cut by 1 base and J by 7 bases, with 13 bases left in between. The CDR3: CASSLEPSSGTQYF. In nucleotides, the CDR3 is TGTGCCAGCAGCTTAGAGCCCTCATCGGGGACCCAGTACTTC. The whole variable domain, filled in from reference TRBV7-8 and TRBJ2-5, reads GAGVSQSPRYKVAKRGQDVALRCDPISGHVSLFWYQQALGQGPEFLTYFQNEAQLDKSGLPSDRFFAERPEGSVSTLKIQRTQQEDSAVYLCASSLEPSSGTQYFGPGTRLLVL.

The chain has TRBV6-5 and TRBJ1-2; 9 bases fit TRBD1. The germline V gene encodes CDR1 MNHEY and CDR2 SVGAGI. The junction had 8 bases not matched to a gene; V was cut back by 7 bases and J by 8 bases. The CDR3 consists of 13 residues. CDR3 loop: CASTTGTGNGYTF. The CDR3 region has the DNA TGTGCCAGCACCACCGGGACAGGGAACGGCTACACCTTC.

The rearrangement links TRBV6-6 to TRBJ2-1; D is possibly TRBD1 (6 bases). V lost 8 bases and J 2 bases, leaving 13 bases between the germline ends. Per germline, CDR1 MNHNY and CDR2 SVGAGI (reference sequence). This CDR3 is 14 amino acids long. The CDR3 here is CASGDRDTYNEQFF. The CDR3 DNA sequence: TGTGCCAGCGGGGACCGGGACACCTACAATGAGCAGTTCTTC.

The chain joins TRBV4-3 to TRBJ2-5, with a weak D call TRBD2 (5 bases). From germline, CDR1 is LGHNA and CDR2 YSLEER. The CDR3 spans 15 residues. V was shortened by 0 bases and J by 2 bases, with 10 bases between the two germline ends. In DNA, the CDR3 is TGCGCCAGCAGCCAAGATCCTCGGAGGCAAGAGACCCAGTACTTC. Translating gives CASSQDPRRQETQYF.

The J gene is TRBJ1-2, the V gene TRBV5-1; tentative D call: TRBD1 (6 bases). Germline V gene lookup returns CDR1 SGHRS and CDR2 YFSETQ. V was clipped by 4 bases and J by 2 bases, with 12 bases between them. CDR3 length equals 14 residues. CDR3 sequence (DNA): TGCGCCAGCAGCGCGAGGACAGAAAACTATGGCTACACCTTC. Protein: CASSARTENYGYTF.

The genes are TRBV27 and TRBJ2-5, with 7 bases matching TRBD2. The J call may be mistaken, given a closer DNA end match to TRBJ2-7. Germline V lookup: CDR1 MNHEY, CDR2 SMNVEV (reference sequence). The CDR3 runs 15 residues. CDR3 loop: CASNPAGLGSYEQYF. CDR3 coding DNA: TGTGCCAGCAATCCAGCGGGGTTAGGCTCCTACGAGCAGTACTTC.

The CDR3 here is CASRGGQASNYGYTF. DNA for the CDR3: TGTGCCAGCAGGGGGGGGCAGGCGTCGAACTATGGCTACACCTTC. V and J are TRBV2 and TRBJ1-2; D perhaps matches TRBD1 (6 bases). Between the trimmed V and J ends, which lost 6 bases and 2 bases, there was a span of 16 bases. Germline CDR1 SNHLY, CDR2 FYNNEI. This CDR3 comprises 15 residues.

This rearrangement joins TRBV7-9 to TRBJ2-3; no clear D. This CDR3 has 19 residues. Germline V gene data show CDR1 as SEHNR and CDR2 as FQNEAQ (reference sequence). V lost 2 bases, J lost 0 bases, and 21 bases lay in between. The CDR3 DNA sequence: TGTGCCAGCAGCTTATTTGGAACGGCCTTTGCCGGGAGCACAGATACGCAGTATTTT. Protein product: CASSLFGTAFAGSTDTQYF.

This clone is a singleton in its sample. The V call is TRBV9, the J call TRBJ1-3, with 9 bases fitting TRBD1. Looked up from germline, CDR1 is SGDLS and CDR2 is YYNGEE. J was trimmed by 3 bases and V by 5 bases; bases with no gene match: 9. This CDR3 is 16 amino acids long. CDR3 bases: TGTGCCAGCAGTACACGGACAGGGGAGGATGGAAACACCATATATTTT. Its protein product is CASSTRTGEDGNTIYF.

This clone was picked up a small number of times. The chain uses TRBV10-3 and TRBJ1-4, with 10 bases that match TRBD1. V was pared by 8 bases and J by 8 bases, with 5 bases of the junction left unmatched. Germline V gene data show CDR1 as ENHRY and CDR2 as SYGVKD. The CDR3 length is 13 residues. The CDR3 spells CAIAGQGDEKLFF. In DNA, the CDR3 is TGTGCCATCGCTGGACAGGGGGACGAAAAACTGTTTTTT.

This chain links TRBV15 with TRBJ1-1; TRBD1 agrees at 8 bases. Germline CDR1 LNHNV, CDR2 YYDKDF (reference sequence). V shed 5 bases and J 3 bases; nucleotides not matched to a gene: 5. This CDR3 has 14 amino acids. Here the CDR3 DNA reads TGTGCCACCAGCGTAGGACAGGGTCACACTGAAGCTTTCTTT. Protein: CATSVGQGHTEAFF.